This TCR beta chain was identified in a study of identical twins (TCRdb year 2016). Study-level background: To test whether fetal clonotypes persist, this study deep-sequenced TCR alpha and beta repertoires from monozygotic twins, from unrelated adults of various ages, and from cord blood. To rule out contamination, the twin experiments were replicated at different times with different library preparation protocols. The investigation overall reported the following: Compared with coincidental sharing between unrelated individuals, out-of-frame TCR alpha sequences shared between twins had an excess of sequences with low generation probability. Conclusions relied on cross-sectional statistical analysis, since the same donors could not be followed over many years. Abundant cord blood beta clonotypes carried fewer insertions; young adult naive repertoires showed a weaker similar trend, while memory repertoires showed none. In monozygotic twins, recombination models systematically underestimated out-of-frame TCR alpha sharing, but the models matched the sharing seen between unrelated individuals. Invariant T cells such as MAIT and iNKT could partly confound zero-insertion analyses, although diverse VJ usage argued against such confounding for most clonotypes. The excess sharing between twins in beta out-of-frame sequences was weaker because fewer shared sequences reduced the signal-to-noise ratio.

Measured from the cysteine to the phenylalanine, the CDR3 is 15 residues long. Here the CDR3 DNA is all that survives: 45 bases in frame from base 1. V loses 2 bases, J loses 0 bases, and the germline ends lie 8 bases apart. CDR1 is given as SGHVT and CDR2 as SQSDAQ, both from the germline V gene. The library relied on 5' RACE. The data were produced on an Illumina HiSeq 2000. A universal primer binding site was added through template switching, and the final cDNA carried a unique molecular identifier so that TCR cDNA molecules could be counted accurately. First-strand cDNA for TCR alpha and beta chains was synthesized from specific primers in the conserved constant-segment region. To control for contamination, every cDNA library was double barcoded, receiving both a SMART-Mk sample barcode and Illumina barcodes. TruSeq adapter sequences along with Illumina sample barcodes were introduced in two successive PCR steps. The TCR alpha and beta cDNA libraries were sequenced on the Illumina HiSeq platform using custom primers. On the authors' methods: MiGEC processed the raw reads to extract unique molecular identifiers, while MiXCR was used to determine the CDR3 positions. For each individual, recombination models were inferred using an EM algorithm with the repgenHMM and IGoR tools. The analysis of shared clonotypes was done with the tcR package in R, with sharing normalized by the product of cloneset sizes. To study raw recombination free of thymic and clonal selection effects, out-of-frame nonproductive sequences were analyzed. Clones were called with MiXCR by TCRdb after fastp trimmed the public reads at Q25, and only in-frame beta chains were retained. A single entry per CDR3 protein holds the most common genes and DNA from its merged rows. TCRdb, rather than the study authors, made the V and J calls. The sample yields roughly 720,000 distinct CDR3 sequences; roughly 20% were counted once. The top ten hold around 13% of the sample.

All donors were healthy Caucasians. Three pairs of female monozygotic twins, all aged about 18 to 30 years, made up the twin cohort. Peripheral blood mononuclear cells were used as the source from which RNA for TCR libraries was isolated. A note on this clonotype: Its antigen specificity is not known. No much larger clone is present one base from it, and per-base qualities are unavailable.

These same data were also listed under a study on T cells expressing NK-cell markers. Reported in the second study: Seven or eight donors provided sorted CD3+CD56+NKG2C+, CD3+CD56+NKG2C- and CD3+CD56-NKG2C+ T-cell subsets, whose TCR beta-chain repertoires were profiled. Among the eight sequenced donors, seven were HCMV-seropositive and one was HCMV-seronegative. To restrict sorting to alphabetaTCR-expressing T cells, an anti-gammadeltaTCR antibody was added in several experiments. In roughly six donors, the dominant CD3+CD56+NKG2C+ clonotypes were among the top 10 CD8+ clonotypes and accounted for about 1.0-7.5% of CD8+ T cells. Those dominant clonotypes were again the most abundant among CD3+CD56-NKG2C+ cells in a few donors, at roughly 25-65%. Whether the expanded NKG2C-expressing T cell clones were specific for HCMV antigens was left unclear. The eight sequenced donors were randomly selected healthy volunteers, three men and five women. To determine HCMV serostatus, a commercial ELISA kit was used to detect HCMV-specific IgG in serum. For over five donors, bulk peripheral blood T-cell repertoires were additionally sequenced from unsorted PBMC. MIGEC was used to demultiplex reads and group the reads by UMI, and MiTCR was used to assemble and quantify clonotypes. To remove erroneous sequences, TCR cDNA sequences were retained only when supported by two or more reads. The tcR package was used for downstream repertoire analysis, and clonotypes were matched between fractions using CDR3 nucleotide sequence together with V segment. VDJmatch was used to annotate antigen specificity against VDJdb, with one amino acid substitution in CDR3 allowed.

The clonotype was recovered from a woman under 30 in good health. Sequenced: PBMCs. In this chain, TRBV7-4 is recombined with TRBJ2-1; the D gene is possibly TRBD1, with 5 bases matching. At the DNA level, the sequence is TGTGCCAGCAGCTTAAGCCAGGGCTCCTACAATGAGCAGTTCTTC. This sequence encodes CASSLSQGSYNEQFF.